The 9 T cell receptor beta chains presented below share a single source sample, sequenced in a study. TCRdb ran MiXCR on the 5' RACE reads and lists one entry per CDR3 protein. The profile shows approximately 57,000 distinct CDR3 sequences, around 20% of them singletons. Tregs were sorted as CD4+CD25+CD127-/low cells. Sequenced sample: tumor-infiltrating Tregs sorted from the breast tumor. These receptors came from a female donor with breast cancer.

In its sample, this clonotype is medium-sized. The gene calls are TRBV9 and TRBJ1-4, with D possibly TRBD1 on 5 matching bases. The CDR3 sequence is 15 residues long. Germline V gene sequence: CDR1 SGDLS, CDR2 YYNGEE. Trimming shortened V by 7 bases and J by 13 bases, and 26 bases separated the two germline ends. DNA for the CDR3: TGTGCCAGCGGCCCCCCCACGGCTGCTCGGGGGGGACTGTTTTTT. The encoded protein is CASGPPTAARGGLFF.

This clonotype occurred many times. This sequence joins TRBV20-1 and TRBJ1-6; D uncertain. Germline V CDR1 and CDR2: DFQATT, SNEGSKA (reference sequence). The CDR3 loop spans 12 amino acids. Trimming took off 1 base at V and 5 bases at J, with 3 bases between the two ends. CDR3 nucleotides: TGCAGTGCTAGAGGCGATAATTCACCCCTCCACTTT. Its protein is CSARGDNSPLHF.

This clonotype was counted between two and nine times. The rearrangement joins TRBV12-3 or TRBV12-4 to TRBJ2-1, with D perhaps given as TRBD1 or TRBD2 (5 bases each). The V end lost 5 bases, the J end lost 8 bases, and 13 bases lay between the germline ends. There are 13 residues in the CDR3. The CDR3 is CASSTWGKDEQFF. The CDR3 bases are TGTGCCAGCAGTACATGGGGGAAGGATGAGCAGTTCTTC.

J is TRBJ2-2 and V is TRBV5-1, with a possible D match to TRBD1 (5 bases). The CDR3 length is 14 residues. Germline CDR1 SGHRS, CDR2 YFSETQ. V gave up 2 bases and J gave up 3 bases, with 8 bases separating them. This CDR3 is CASSFIGDTGELFF. The CDR3, as DNA: TGCGCCAGCAGCTTCATAGGGGACACCGGGGAGCTGTTTTTT.

This clonotype was seen only a few times. The gene calls are TRBV15 and TRBJ1-5, with D unclear. The V gene's germline CDR1 is LNHNV and CDR2 YYDKDF (reference sequence). The CDR3 has 15 residues. V gave up 0 bases and J gave up 8 bases, with 14 bases separating them. CDR3 nucleotides: TGTGCCACCAGCAGAGACACTAGTACCGGGGAGCCCCAGCATTTT. Encoded protein: CATSRDTSTGEPQHF. The whole variable domain, filled in from reference TRBV15 and TRBJ1-5, reads DAMVIQNPRYQVTQFGKPVTLSCSQTLNHNVMYWYQQKSSQAPKLLFHYYDKDFNNEADTPDNFQSRRPNTSFCFLDIRSPGLGDTAMYLCATSRDTSTGEPQHFGDGTRLSIL.

This clonotype was seen a handful of times. The J gene is TRBJ2-2, the V gene TRBV11-2; a possible D gene is TRBD1 (5 bases). The CDR3 runs 13 residues. Germline CDR1 is SGHAT and CDR2 is FQNNGV. V lost 5 bases and J 7 bases, leaving 11 bases between the germline ends. The DNA of the CDR3 is TGTGCCAGCAGCCCGTGGGGCGTCGGGGAGCTGTTTTTT. It is translated as CASSPWGVGELFF.

This clonotype was detected only once. The genes are TRBV12-3 or TRBV12-4 and TRBJ1-1, with 7 nucleotides matching TRBD1. This CDR3 comprises 18 residues. V lost 6 bases to trimming and J lost 1 base; unmatched junction nucleotides: 17. CDR3 protein: CASSQVWGTGVWNTEAFF. CDR3 nucleotide sequence: TGTGCCAGCAGCCAGGTTTGGGGAACAGGGGTGTGGAACACTGAAGCTTTCTTT.

This clonotype was recorded at least ten times. The chain combines TRBV12-3 or TRBV12-4 with TRBJ1-6; D not certain. V was trimmed by 1 base and J by 0 bases, leaving 4 bases between them. This CDR3 comprises 15 residues. The CDR3 nucleotides read TGTGCCAGCAGTTTAGGACACTCCTATAATTCACCCCTCCACTTT. It codes for CASSLGHSYNSPLHF.

V usage is TRBV6-5 and J usage is TRBJ2-1; possible D gene TRBD2, 5 bases. CDR3 length: 14 amino acids. Germline assignment: CDR1 MNHEY and CDR2 SVGAGI. Trimming shortened V by 0 bases and J by 9 bases, and 12 bases separated the two germline ends. For the CDR3, the DNA is TGTGCCAGCAGTTACTCTCCCTCTAGCCCTGAGCAGTTCTTC. It translates to CASSYSPSSPEQFF.